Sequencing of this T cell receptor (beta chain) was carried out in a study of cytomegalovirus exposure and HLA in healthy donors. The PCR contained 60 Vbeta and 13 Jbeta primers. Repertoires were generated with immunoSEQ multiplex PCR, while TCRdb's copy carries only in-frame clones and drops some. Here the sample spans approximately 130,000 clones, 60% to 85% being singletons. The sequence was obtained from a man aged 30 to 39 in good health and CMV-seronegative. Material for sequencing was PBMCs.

CDR3 sequence (DNA): TGTGCCAGTAGGGCGGGGTACAATGAGCAGTTCTTC. Translating it yields CASRAGYNEQFF. The chain has TRBV19 and TRBJ2-1, with D tentatively TRBD2 (6 bases). The germline CDR1 and CDR2 sequences are LNHDA and SQIVND (reference sequence). V was trimmed by 6 bases and J by 4 bases, leaving 7 bases between them. This CDR3 is built from 12 residues.